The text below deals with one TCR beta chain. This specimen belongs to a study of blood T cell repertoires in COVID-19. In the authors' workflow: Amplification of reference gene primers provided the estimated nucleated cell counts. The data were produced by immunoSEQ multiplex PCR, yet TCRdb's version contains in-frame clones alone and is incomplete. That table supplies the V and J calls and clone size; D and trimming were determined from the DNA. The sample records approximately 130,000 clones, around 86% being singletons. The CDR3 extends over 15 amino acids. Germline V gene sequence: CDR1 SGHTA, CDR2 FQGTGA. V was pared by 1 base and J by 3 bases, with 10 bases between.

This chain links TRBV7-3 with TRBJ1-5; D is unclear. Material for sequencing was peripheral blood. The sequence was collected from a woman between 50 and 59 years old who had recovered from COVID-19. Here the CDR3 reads CASSLNRGPNQPQHF. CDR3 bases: TGTGCCAGCAGCTTAAATCGGGGTCCCAATCAGCCCCAGCATTTT.